The rows below give T cell receptor beta chains drawn from one sample of a study of T-cell memory formation after mild COVID-19. TCRdb independently ran MiXCR on the 5' RACE reads; one entry per CDR3 protein. Of almost 350,000 distinct CDR3 sequences in the sample, roughly 20% were seen once. The source material was PBMCs or a T cell subset sorted from them (not recorded which). Receptor source: a young man who had mild COVID-19 (a few samples of this study predate the infection). Cell type and time point are not known. Each CDR3 is given with its conserved first and last residue. Fields, in order: V gene, D gene, J gene, CDR3 protein. A D gene is named only where the DNA matches it firmly.

v_gene: TRBV12-3/TRBV12-4; d_gene: -; j_gene: TRBJ2-5; CDR3aa: CASSFDGGYQETQYF
v_gene: TRBV5-1; d_gene: TRBD1; j_gene: TRBJ2-7; CDR3aa: CASSRDSGLYEQYF
v_gene: TRBV27; d_gene: -; j_gene: TRBJ1-5; CDR3aa: CASGRSRVMGSNQPQHF
v_gene: TRBV3-1; d_gene: TRBD1; j_gene: TRBJ1-1; CDR3aa: CASSQELARQGDVEAFF
v_gene: TRBV6-6; d_gene: TRBD1; j_gene: TRBJ2-1; CDR3aa: CASTPDRGLRYEQFF
v_gene: TRBV6-5; d_gene: TRBD1; j_gene: TRBJ2-5; CDR3aa: CASSQGATQYF
v_gene: TRBV9; d_gene: TRBD2; j_gene: TRBJ2-1; CDR3aa: CASSVSGGPYNEQFF
v_gene: TRBV11-2; d_gene: -; j_gene: TRBJ2-5; CDR3aa: CASSRGGARETQYF
v_gene: TRBV12-3/TRBV12-4; d_gene: -; j_gene: TRBJ2-3; CDR3aa: CASSPPGHSTQYF
v_gene: TRBV7-3; d_gene: -; j_gene: TRBJ2-3; CDR3aa: CASSQHPKSGGDTQYF
v_gene: TRBV3-1; d_gene: -; j_gene: TRBJ1-1; CDR3aa: CASSQDAVNTEAFF
v_gene: TRBV27; d_gene: TRBD2; j_gene: TRBJ2-1; CDR3aa: CASSIPGGTYNEQFF
v_gene: TRBV28; d_gene: -; j_gene: TRBJ2-5; CDR3aa: CASSFQLRETQYF
v_gene: TRBV4-1; d_gene: -; j_gene: TRBJ1-2; CDR3aa: CASSQGRQEIYGYTF
v_gene: TRBV11-2; d_gene: TRBD1; j_gene: TRBJ2-7; CDR3aa: CASSFGQGSSYEQYF
v_gene: TRBV7-9; d_gene: -; j_gene: TRBJ2-1; CDR3aa: CASSSRVSVNEQFF
v_gene: TRBV29-1; d_gene: TRBD1; j_gene: TRBJ2-7; CDR3aa: CSVEGQGDYEQYF
v_gene: TRBV5-1; d_gene: -; j_gene: TRBJ2-7; CDR3aa: CASSLVSEQYF
v_gene: TRBV14; d_gene: TRBD1; j_gene: TRBJ2-3; CDR3aa: CASSQDNRGFSTDTQYF
v_gene: TRBV5-4; d_gene: -; j_gene: TRBJ2-2; CDR3aa: CASSLLAEGGTGELFF
v_gene: TRBV7-8; d_gene: TRBD2; j_gene: TRBJ2-2; CDR3aa: CASSRGRVPGELFF
v_gene: TRBV20-1; d_gene: -; j_gene: TRBJ1-5; CDR3aa: CSASNGPQHF
v_gene: TRBV5-1; d_gene: TRBD2; j_gene: TRBJ2-3; CDR3aa: CASSLDPGGINTDTQYF
v_gene: TRBV7-2; d_gene: -; j_gene: TRBJ1-1; CDR3aa: CASSLVIGAEAFF
v_gene: TRBV6-2/TRBV6-3; d_gene: TRBD1; j_gene: TRBJ1-4; CDR3aa: CASSYRTGGDEKLFF
v_gene: TRBV6-5; d_gene: TRBD1; j_gene: TRBJ1-2; CDR3aa: CASSAPGQTNYGYTF
v_gene: TRBV12-3/TRBV12-4; d_gene: TRBD1; j_gene: TRBJ1-1; CDR3aa: CASSRQQGAGNTEAFF
v_gene: TRBV7-2; d_gene: TRBD2; j_gene: TRBJ2-2; CDR3aa: CASSARLAGRTGELFF
v_gene: TRBV4-2; d_gene: TRBD2; j_gene: TRBJ2-3; CDR3aa: CASSQVELAGGPDTQYF
v_gene: TRBV5-1; d_gene: TRBD2; j_gene: TRBJ2-1; CDR3aa: CASSLEEAGGNEQFF
v_gene: TRBV5-1; d_gene: -; j_gene: TRBJ2-1; CDR3aa: CASSLLIIGEQFF
v_gene: TRBV19; d_gene: -; j_gene: TRBJ2-6; CDR3aa: CASSIPGTYSGANVLTF
v_gene: TRBV9; d_gene: -; j_gene: TRBJ2-6; CDR3aa: CASSPPMSQGVAGANVLTF
v_gene: TRBV12-3/TRBV12-4; d_gene: TRBD2; j_gene: TRBJ2-3; CDR3aa: CASSLGGARGTQYF
v_gene: TRBV5-1; d_gene: -; j_gene: TRBJ2-5; CDR3aa: CASSLADNIQETQYF
v_gene: TRBV7-2; d_gene: -; j_gene: TRBJ2-3; CDR3aa: CASSLVPVTDTQYF
v_gene: TRBV5-1; d_gene: -; j_gene: TRBJ1-2; CDR3aa: CASSSTGSLDYGGYTF
v_gene: TRBV4-3; d_gene: -; j_gene: TRBJ1-2; CDR3aa: CASSQEGARGYTF
v_gene: TRBV25-1; d_gene: -; j_gene: TRBJ2-3; CDR3aa: CATTPGVDTQYF
v_gene: TRBV20-1; d_gene: -; j_gene: TRBJ1-1; CDR3aa: CSASPPQGIPEAFF
v_gene: TRBV29-1; d_gene: -; j_gene: TRBJ1-2; CDR3aa: CSVEGGVNYGYTF
v_gene: TRBV4-3; d_gene: TRBD1; j_gene: TRBJ1-6; CDR3aa: CASSQDWDRGNSPLHF
v_gene: TRBV11-2; d_gene: -; j_gene: TRBJ2-5; CDR3aa: CASSLMPGQETQYF
v_gene: TRBV7-2; d_gene: -; j_gene: TRBJ2-5; CDR3aa: CASSLGSGWETQYF
v_gene: TRBV18; d_gene: -; j_gene: TRBJ2-3; CDR3aa: CASSPGRNQGTQYF
v_gene: TRBV4-3; d_gene: -; j_gene: TRBJ2-1; CDR3aa: CASSQANALNEQFF
v_gene: TRBV7-9; d_gene: TRBD1; j_gene: TRBJ1-2; CDR3aa: CASSWIPSGQGDGYTF
v_gene: TRBV29-1; d_gene: TRBD1; j_gene: TRBJ1-6; CDR3aa: CSARQGDYENF